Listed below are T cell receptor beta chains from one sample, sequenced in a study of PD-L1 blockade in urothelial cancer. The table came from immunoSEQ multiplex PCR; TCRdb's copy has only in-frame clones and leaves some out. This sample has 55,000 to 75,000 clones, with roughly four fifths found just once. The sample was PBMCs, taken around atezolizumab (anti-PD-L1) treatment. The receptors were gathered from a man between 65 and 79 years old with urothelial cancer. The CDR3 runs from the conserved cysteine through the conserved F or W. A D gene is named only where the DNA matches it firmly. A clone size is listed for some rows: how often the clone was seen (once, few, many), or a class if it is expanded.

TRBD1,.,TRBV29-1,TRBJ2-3,CSGRQGSITDTQYF,TGCAGCGGACGACAGGGAAGTATTACAGATACGCAGTATTTT
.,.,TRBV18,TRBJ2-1,CASSPISAEIYNEQFF,TGTGCCAGCTCACCAATCTCGGCGGAGATCTACAATGAGCAGTTCTTC
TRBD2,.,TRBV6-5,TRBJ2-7,CASSRSGSYEQYF,TGTGCCAGCAGTCGTAGCGGGTCCTACGAGCAGTACTTC
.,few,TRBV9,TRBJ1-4,CASSVAGGTAANEKLFF,TGTGCCAGCAGCGTGGCGGGGGGGACGGCGGCTAATGAAAAACTGTTTTTT
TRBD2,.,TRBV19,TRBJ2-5,CATSGEGVETQYF,TGTGCAACTAGCGGGGAAGGGGTAGAGACCCAGTACTTC
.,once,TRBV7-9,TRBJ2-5,CASSLVSGYQETQYF,TGTGCCAGCAGCTTAGTTTCAGGGTACCAAGAGACCCAGTACTTC
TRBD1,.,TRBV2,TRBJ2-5,CASMGDRVGETQYF,TGTGCCAGCATGGGGGACAGGGTAGGCGAGACCCAGTACTTC
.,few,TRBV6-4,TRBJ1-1,CASSERGMNTEAFF,TGTGCCAGCAGTGAGCGGGGAATGAACACTGAAGCTTTCTTT
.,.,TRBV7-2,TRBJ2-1,CASSSKGGVYNEQFF,TGTGCCAGCAGCTCTAAGGGGGGGGTCTACAATGAGCAGTTCTTC
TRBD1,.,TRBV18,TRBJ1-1,CASSPKATGGNTEAFF,TGTGCCAGCTCCCCCAAAGCGACAGGGGGCAACACTGAAGCTTTCTTT
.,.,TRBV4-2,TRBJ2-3,CASSQGLAGDTQYF,TGTGCCAGCAGCCAAGGTCTAGCTGGAGATACGCAGTATTTT
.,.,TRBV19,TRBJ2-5,CATSRGGLQETQYF,TGTGCCACTTCACGAGGCGGACTGCAAGAGACCCAGTACTTC
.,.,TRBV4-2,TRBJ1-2,CASSQETGFYGYTF,TGTGCCAGCAGCCAAGAAACAGGATTCTATGGCTACACCTTC
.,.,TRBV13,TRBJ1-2,CASSLWSSLDGYTF,TGTGCCAGCAGCTTATGGTCCAGTTTGGATGGCTACACCTTC
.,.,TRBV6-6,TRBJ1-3,CASSYSSGGSGNTIYF,TGTGCCAGCAGTTACTCATCGGGAGGCTCTGGAAACACCATATATTTT
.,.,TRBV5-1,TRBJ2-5,CASSLLGGGRETQYF,TGCGCCAGCAGCTTGTTAGGAGGGGGCCGAGAGACCCAGTACTTC
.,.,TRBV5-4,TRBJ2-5,CASSLEGEETQYF,TGTGCCAGCAGCTTGGAGGGGGAGGAGACCCAGTACTTC
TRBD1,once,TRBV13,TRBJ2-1,CASSSTSWTGAAAEQFF,TGTGCCAGCAGCTCTACTTCCTGGACAGGGGCCGCGGCTGAGCAGTTCTTC
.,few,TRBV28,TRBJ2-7,CASTPGGHEQYF,TGTGCCAGCACGCCGGGGGGCCACGAGCAGTACTTC
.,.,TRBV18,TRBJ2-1,CASSPSTREQFF,TGTGCCAGCTCACCATCAACGCGTGAGCAGTTCTTC
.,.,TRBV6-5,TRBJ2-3,CASSYSAVSTDTQYF,TGTGCCAGCAGTTACTCGGCGGTTAGCACAGATACGCAGTATTTT
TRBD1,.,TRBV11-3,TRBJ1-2,CASSRFGTDHGYTF,TGTGCCAGCAGTCGATTCGGGACAGACCATGGCTACACCTTC
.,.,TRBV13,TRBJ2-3,CASRTTDTQYF,TGTGCCAGCAGGACAACAGATACGCAGTATTTT
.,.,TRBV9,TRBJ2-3,CASSVVGQGTDTQYF,TGTGCCAGCAGCGTAGTGGGGCAGGGAACAGATACGCAGTATTTT
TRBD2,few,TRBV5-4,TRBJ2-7,CASSLTTIPGLAYEQYF,TGTGCCAGCAGCTTGACGACCATACCGGGACTAGCCTACGAGCAGTACTTC
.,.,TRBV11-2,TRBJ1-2,CASSRQDGNGYTF,TGTGCCAGCAGCCGACAGGACGGGAATGGCTACACCTTC
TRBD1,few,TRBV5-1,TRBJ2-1,CASSLDRDYNEQFF,TGCGCCAGCAGCCTTGACAGGGACTACAATGAGCAGTTCTTC
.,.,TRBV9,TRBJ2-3,CASSVAGPSTDTQYF,TGTGCCAGCAGCGTAGCAGGGCCTAGCACAGATACGCAGTATTTT
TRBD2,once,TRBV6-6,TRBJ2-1,CASLGGMNEQFF,TGTGCCAGCTTGGGGGGGATGAATGAGCAGTTCTTC
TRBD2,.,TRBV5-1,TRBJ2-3,CASSRSGSESDTQYF,TGCGCCAGCAGCCGTAGCGGGAGTGAGTCAGATACGCAGTATTTT
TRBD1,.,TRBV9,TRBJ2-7,CASSVDTGGTALYF,TGTGCCAGCAGCGTAGATACAGGGGGTACGGCGCTGTACTTC
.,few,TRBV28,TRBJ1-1,CASSLSQGTGTEAFF,TGTGCCAGCAGTTTAAGCCAGGGGACGGGCACTGAAGCTTTCTTT
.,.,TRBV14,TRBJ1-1,CASSQVGGGREAFF,TGTGCCAGCAGCCAAGTTGGGGGGGGCCGTGAAGCTTTCTTT
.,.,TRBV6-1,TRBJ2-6,CASSIPGSGANVLTF,TGTGCCAGCAGTATCCCAGGATCTGGGGCCAACGTCCTGACTTTC
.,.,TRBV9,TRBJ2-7,CASSVVPSSYEQYF,TGTGCCAGCAGCGTAGTGCCCAGCTCCTACGAGCAGTACTTC
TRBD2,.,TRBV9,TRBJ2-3,CASSAGTSGSAGTQYF,TGTGCCAGCAGCGCCGGGACTAGCGGGAGCGCGGGTACGCAGTATTTT
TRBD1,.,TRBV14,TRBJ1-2,CASSHRDRSNYGYTF,TGTGCCAGCAGCCACCGGGACAGGTCCAACTATGGCTACACCTTC
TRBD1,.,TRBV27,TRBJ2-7,CASSSPGQGNEQYF,TGTGCCAGCAGTTCGCCGGGACAGGGGAACGAGCAGTACTTC
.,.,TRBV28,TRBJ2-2,CASRPTSTGELFF,TGTGCCAGCAGGCCGACTAGCACCGGGGAGCTGTTTTTT
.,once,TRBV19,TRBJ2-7,CASSIGPGVVYEQYF,TGTGCCAGTAGTATAGGTCCAGGGGTCGTCTACGAGCAGTACTTC
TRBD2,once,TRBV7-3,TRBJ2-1,CASSKVLAGVHEQFF,TGTGCCAGCAGCAAGGTTCTAGCGGGAGTACATGAGCAGTTCTTC
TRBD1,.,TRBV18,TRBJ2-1,CASSPRDSSYNEQFF,TGTGCCAGCTCACCCCGGGACAGCTCCTACAATGAGCAGTTCTTC
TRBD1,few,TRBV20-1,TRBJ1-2,CSATTGDGYTF,TGCAGTGCTACGACAGGGGATGGCTACACCTTC
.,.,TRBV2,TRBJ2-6,CAYTPGANVLTF,TGTGCCTATACTCCTGGGGCCAACGTCCTGACTTTC
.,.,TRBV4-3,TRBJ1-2,CASSQDHREYYGYTF,TGCGCCAGCAGCCAAGATCATCGTGAGTACTATGGCTACACCTTC
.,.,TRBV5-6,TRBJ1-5,CASSLARDTDQPQHF,TGTGCCAGCAGCTTGGCACGGGACACCGATCAGCCCCAGCATTTT
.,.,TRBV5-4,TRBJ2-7,CASSLAGLERYEQYF,TGTGCCAGCAGCTTGGCCGGGTTAGAGAGGTACGAGCAGTACTTC
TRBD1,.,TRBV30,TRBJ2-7,CAWTPGQGVSYEQYF,TGTGCCTGGACTCCGGGACAGGGGGTTTCCTACGAGCAGTACTTC
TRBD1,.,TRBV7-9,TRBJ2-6,CASSLGLQGAGANVLTF,TGTGCCAGCAGCTTAGGGCTCCAGGGGGCTGGGGCCAACGTCCTGACTTTC